This T cell receptor beta chain was found in a study of T cell responses to AZD1222 COVID-19 vaccine. The germline V gene encodes CDR1 MNHEY and CDR2 SVGAGI. The V end was cut by 7 bases, the J end by 3 bases, with 13 bases between. This CDR3 spans 14 amino acids. In the case of this clone: The target antigen is unknown.

Broader study findings: Vaccination with two AZD1222 doses was followed by a rise in Spike-specific TCR breadth and depth. The span of vaccine-associated CD4 TCRs extended across spike, with dominance at 160-218 and 743-854.

Data came from immunoSEQ multiplex PCR; TCRdb stores just in-frame clones and leaves some out. The sample has 140,000 or so clones, around 94% seen once. This specimen consisted of peripheral blood, obtained after recovery from COVID-19. The clonotype originates from an adult who had recovered from COVID-19. The V call is TRBV6-5, the J call TRBJ1-5; D gene uncertain. The chain's CDR3 is CASTNDGNNQPQHF. CDR3 bases: TGTGCCAGCACCAATGACGGCAACAATCAGCCCCAGCATTTT.